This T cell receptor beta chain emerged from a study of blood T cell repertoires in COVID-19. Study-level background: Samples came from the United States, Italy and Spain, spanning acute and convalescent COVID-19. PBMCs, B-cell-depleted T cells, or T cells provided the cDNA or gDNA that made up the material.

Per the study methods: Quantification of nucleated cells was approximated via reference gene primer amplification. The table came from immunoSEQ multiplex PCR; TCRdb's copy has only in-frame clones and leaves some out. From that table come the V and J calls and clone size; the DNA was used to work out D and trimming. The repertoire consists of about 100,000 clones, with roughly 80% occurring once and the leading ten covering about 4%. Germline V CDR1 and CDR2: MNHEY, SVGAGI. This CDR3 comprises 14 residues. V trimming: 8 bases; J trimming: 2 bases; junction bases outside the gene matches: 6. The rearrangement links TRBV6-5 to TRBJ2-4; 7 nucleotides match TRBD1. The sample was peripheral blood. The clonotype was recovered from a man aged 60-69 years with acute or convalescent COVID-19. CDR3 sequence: CASQQTGSKNIQYF. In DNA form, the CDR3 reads TGTGCCAGCCAACAGACAGGGTCCAAAAACATTCAGTACTTC.